The present T cell receptor (beta chain) was sequenced within a study of CD8+CD57+ T cells in acquired aplastic anemia listed by TCRdb under 2018. Context from the whole study: On average, sorted CD4+ and CD8+ cells yielded around 3.5 ug of extracted DNA, with a range of 0.2 to 27.4 ug. A CD8+CD57+ expansion meant a frequency higher than the mean frequency seen in healthy subjects.

Profiling of TCR beta VDJ combinations and CDR3 sequences used genomic DNA as the template. An Illumina HiSeq 2000 was used for TCR repertoire sequencing. The original pipeline was this. Repertoire assessment relied on Simpson's diversity index, CDR3 size and DJ length profiles, and TRBV/TRBJ rearrangement plots. The most abundant DNA sequence in the deep sequencing data was taken as the immunodominant clone. CDR3 amino acid sequences were checked for sharing across subjects and were also compared against the VDJdb database and published repertoires. Using fastp trimming at Q25 and MiXCR clonotype assembly, TCRdb reanalyzed the public sequencing data and kept in-frame beta chains. Duplicate CDR3 protein sequences are folded into a single record with the most common DNA and genes. TCRdb, rather than the study authors, made the V and J calls. The sample table contains approximately 190,000 distinct CDR3 sequences; only one count was recorded for less than 60% of them. The ten most abundant clones make up around 8.8% of the sample.

V is clipped by 3 bases and J by 1 base, and the sequence between their germline boundaries is 9 bases long. Via the germline V gene (reference sequence), CDR1 is LNHDA and CDR2 SQIVND. From the cysteine through the phenylalanine, the CDR3 covers 14 amino acids. Only CDR3 DNA remains: 42 bases, in frame from the first base. Concerning this clonotype: It has no known antigen specificity. No much larger clone exists at a distance of one base, and base qualities are not known.

Overall study results and their limits: Fewer than 35 CD8+ CDR3 sequences were found to be shared between patients and controls, but these sequences appeared to be highly expressed in patients and within the immunodominant clones of the patients. No significant difference in CD8+ Simpson's diversity was found between patients and healthy controls (P=0.060).

Flow cytometry had shown CD8+CD57+ cell expansion in the patients selected for sequencing. Every patient had severe acquired aplastic anemia, diagnosed using the International Study of Aplastic Anemia and Agranulocytosis and Camitta criteria. At the time blood was sampled, none of the patients had received any therapy. TCR repertoires of sorted CD4+ and CD8+ blood T cells from severe aplastic anemia patients and healthy subjects were deep-sequenced in the study. Patients were enrolled under clinicaltrials.gov protocols 00001620, 01623167, 00001397, 00071045, 00081523 and 00961064 in the USA. Ficoll-Paque density gradient centrifugation was used to isolate peripheral blood mononuclear cells. Before DNA extraction, CD4+ and CD8+ T cells were sorted by FACS or by magnetic beads.

The sequence came from a human donor with aplastic anemia. Sequenced material: sorted CD4+, CD8+, or CD8+CD57+ T cells (not recorded which) from PBMCs. This sequence uses TRBV19 and TRBJ1-1; the D region possibly corresponds to TRBD1 (6 bases align). The CDR3 loop reads CASSMGGRNTEAFF. The nucleotide sequence is given as TGTGCCAGTAGTATGGGGGGCAGGAACACTGAAGCTTTCTTT.